This T cell receptor (beta chain) derives from a study of blood T cells in healthy people across ages. Study conclusions and caveats: A roughly linear fall in TCR beta diversity per million T cells was seen with increasing age.

As for this clonotype: Its antigen is as yet unknown.

A J-beta primer mix and a sample-barcoded 5' primer were used in a second PCR of about 7 to 12 cycles. Every molecule of cDNA carried a tag from a template-switch adaptor with 12 random nucleotides. TCRdb ran MiXCR on the 5' RACE reads and lists one entry per CDR3 protein. The table records 780,000 or so distinct CDR3 sequences, around three fifths of them present only once. Healthy Caucasian individuals from Russia aged roughly 6 to 90 served as donors. CDR3 size: 16 residues. Germline CDR1 and CDR2: SEHNR and FQNEAQ (reference sequence). The TCR originated in a man aged 40-50 years in good health. Sequencing used blood. The chain combines TRBV7-9 with TRBJ2-4; 8 nucleotides match TRBD2. The J call may be in error: the DNA end matches TRBJ2-5 better. CDR3 in amino acids: CASSLGGLGTRETQYF. The CDR3 DNA reads as TGTGCCAGCAGCTTAGGGGGTCTGGGGACTAGAGAGACCCAGTACTTC.